Listed here are 10 T cell receptor beta chains from one sample, sequenced in a study of T cell responses to AZD1222 COVID-19 vaccine. The repertoire was sequenced with immunoSEQ multiplex PCR; TCRdb's copy has only in-frame clones and lacks some. The sample has approximately 150,000 clones; about 92% are singletons. The sequences come from peripheral blood, collected after recovery from COVID-19. Source of these receptors: an adult who had recovered from COVID-19.

V is TRBV3-1 (or the pseudogene TRBV3-2) and J is TRBJ1-6; 9 nucleotides agree with TRBD1. V lost 6 bases and J lost 9; bases outside the gene matches: 6. The CDR3 covers 14 residues. Germline V gene sequence: CDR1 LGHDT, CDR2 YNNKEL (reference sequence). CDR3 nucleotides: TGTGCCAGCAGTAAGGGACAGGGAGGTTCACCCCTCCACTTT. Translation: CASSKGQGGSPLHF.

The V gene is TRBV7-2, the J gene TRBJ2-1; 8 positions match TRBD2. V trimming: 4 bases; J trimming: 3 bases; junction bases outside the gene matches: 11. The CDR3 is made up of 17 amino acids. Germline lookup yields CDR1 SGHTA and CDR2 FQGNSA. CDR3 region: CASSWGGAGGSYNEQFF. The DNA of the CDR3 is TGTGCCAGCAGCTGGGGTGGGGCGGGAGGAAGCTACAATGAGCAGTTCTTC.

This clone was seen more than once but under ten times. V gene TRBV7-3 combines with J gene TRBJ2-3; 10 bases are shared with TRBD2. The CDR3 runs to 15 residues. Looked up from germline, CDR1 is SGHTA and CDR2 is FQGTGA. V gave up 4 bases and J gave up 5 bases; unmatched junction bases: 6. The CDR3 loop reads CASSSGAGGGDTQYF. DNA for the CDR3: TGTGCCAGCAGCTCGGGAGCGGGAGGGGGAGATACGCAGTATTTT.

The V call is TRBV4-1, the J call TRBJ1-4, with D maybe TRBD1 (5 bases). CDR1 and CDR2 (germline): MGHRA, YSYEKL. The CDR3 is 17 amino acids. V was pared by 0 bases and J by 0 bases, with 11 bases between. The CDR3 protein is CASSQEGGDSTNEKLFF. The CDR3 DNA reads as TGCGCCAGCAGCCAAGAGGGGGGGGATTCAACTAATGAAAAACTGTTTTTT.

This chain connects TRBV18 to TRBJ2-2; weak D call: TRBD1 (6 bases). Germline V CDR1 and CDR2: KGHSH, LQKENI. The CDR3 is 16 residues long. Trimming took off 0 bases at V and 4 bases at J, with 12 bases between the two ends. CDR3 sequence: CASSPPLTRGTGELFF. CDR3 sequence (DNA): TGTGCCAGCTCACCACCCTTAACCAGGGGCACCGGGGAGCTGTTTTTT.

This chain uses TRBV7-8 with TRBJ2-1, with D unresolved. The CDR3 runs 19 residues. Trimming stripped 2 bases from V and 0 bases from J, with 20 bases between. The germline CDR1 and CDR2 sequences are SGHVS and FQNEAQ. The CDR3 here is CASSLRPPRVISSYNEQFF. In nucleotides, the CDR3 is TGTGCCAGCAGCTTAAGACCCCCTAGAGTAATAAGCTCCTACAATGAGCAGTTCTTC.

CDR3 DNA sequence: TGTGCCACCAGCAAGCGACAGGGCCTCCTATTCTACGAGCAGTACTTC. It specifies CATSKRQGLLFYEQYF. The chain recombines TRBV15 with TRBJ2-7; TRBD1 agrees at 7 bases. The germline gives CDR1 LNHNV, CDR2 YYDKDF (reference sequence). Trimming took 4 bases from V and 3 from J; bases not matched to a gene: 12. CDR3 size: 16 residues. Using reference TRBV15 and TRBJ2-7 for the parts outside the CDR3, the full variable domain is DAMVIQNPRYQVTQFGKPVTLSCSQTLNHNVMYWYQQKSSQAPKLLFHYYDKDFNNEADTPDNFQSRRPNTSFCFLDIRSPGLGDTAMYLCATSKRQGLLFYEQYFGPGTRLTVT.

The J gene is TRBJ2-1, the V gene TRBV20-1; the match to TRBD1 covers 7 bases. The length of the CDR3 is 15 residues. Germline V lookup: CDR1 DFQATT, CDR2 SNEGSKA (reference sequence). Germline trimming cut 3 bases from V and 5 bases from J; bases unmatched to any gene: 10. As DNA, the CDR3 is TGCAGTGCTAGTTTTTTGGGACAGTTTCACAATGAGCAGTTCTTC. It codes for CSASFLGQFHNEQFF.

This chain connects TRBV7-9 to TRBJ1-1, with 9 bases matching TRBD1. The CDR3 is 15 amino acids. Germline CDR1 SEHNR, CDR2 FQNEAQ (reference sequence). After removal of 5 bases from V and 2 bases from J, the junction contained 6 bases not matched to a gene. The CDR3 DNA reads TGTGCCAGCAGCACCCGGACAGGGGCTAACACTGAAGCTTTCTTT. The encoded protein is CASSTRTGANTEAFF.

The J gene is TRBJ2-3, the V gene TRBV7-9; 7 bases are a match to TRBD2. V gave up 1 base and J gave up 1 base; unmatched junction bases: 2. Germline lookup yields CDR1 SEHNR and CDR2 FQNEAQ (reference sequence). The CDR3 extends over 15 amino acids. CDR3 in amino acids: CASSLVAGGTDTQYF. In nucleotides, the CDR3 is TGTGCCAGCAGCTTAGTGGCGGGGGGCACAGATACGCAGTATTTT.